Included here is one T cell receptor beta chain sequence, with context. Its antigen is not known. CDR1 and CDR2 from the germline V gene are LNHDA and SQIVND (reference sequence). V lost 3 bases, J lost 1 base, and 8 bases lay in between. The CDR3 totals 14 residues. The record originates from a study of T cell clones after liver transplantation. At the level of the study: Post-transplant blood was tracked for graft-donor-reactive T cell clones identified in a pre-transplant mixed lymphocyte reaction. Draws occurred before transplant, before withdrawal, and after complete or failed withdrawal. Findings of the study overall: The donor-reactive repertoire was only partly measurable in two subjects, lacking donor cells.

Assay: immunoSEQ multiplex PCR; the TCRdb copy retains only in-frame clones and omits some. The sample lists tens of thousands of clones; about 86% were seen once. The sequence derives from a human patient who received a liver transplant. The graft donor may account for some of the T cells. This material consisted of CD8+ T cells from blood, taken 12 months after liver transplant. The V and J genes are TRBV19 and TRBJ2-3; no clear D. CDR3 coding DNA: TGTGCCAGTAGTATGGTCAGCGGCACAGATACGCAGTATTTT. Translating it yields CASSMVSGTDTQYF.